Following are 8 T cell receptor beta chains from one sample sequenced in a study of T-cell reconstitution after alpha-beta-depleted transplantation in children (TCRdb year 2016). To prepare the library, PCR was applied. The sequencing machine was an Illumina HiSeq 2500. To normalize quantification of the TCRbeta repertoire, the TCR libraries were built with molecular barcoding that relied on unique molecular identifiers. TCRdb cleaned the public reads at Q25 with fastp, built clones with MiXCR and kept in-frame beta chains. CDR3 protein sequences are deduplicated, and each keeps its most common genes and DNA. The sample table lists over 400,000 distinct CDR3 sequences, approximately 42% of them with a count of one. 25% to 30% of the sample rests with the top ten. Sample treatment or condition, as interpreted from the label and publication: allogeneic hematopoietic cell transplantation with graft depleted of TCRalphabeta T cells and CD19 B cells.

Here the sequenced sample was PBMCs, taken before TCRalphabeta/CD19-depleted stem cell transplant. Receptors originate from a girl between 2 and 10 years old with aplastic anemia, due to receive a stem cell transplant.

This clonotype occurred many times. The chain has TRBV18 and TRBJ2-3, with 8 bases lining up with TRBD2. The CDR3 has 16 amino acids. Per the germline V gene, CDR1 is KGHSH and CDR2 is LQKENI. J gave up 5 bases and V 5 bases, and 12 bases lay outside the gene matches. CDR3 residues: CASSDVFEREIDTQYF. The CDR3 DNA reads TGTGCCAGCTCAGACGTTTTCGAGCGGGAGATAGATACGCAGTATTTT.

The chain couples TRBV5-1 to TRBJ2-1; maybe TRBD2 (5 bases). The CDR3 has 19 amino acids. Germline CDR1 SGHRS, CDR2 YFSETQ. V was shortened by 5 bases and J by 5 bases, with 29 bases between the two germline ends. CDR3 residues: CASSSDFPFALFKNNEQFF. CDR3 DNA: TGCGCCAGCAGTTCGGACTTCCCATTTGCCCTGTTTAAAAACAATGAGCAGTTCTTC.

A word on this clonotype: Sequence at one end of the junction differs from germline and may be a read error. J is TRBJ2-7 and V is TRBV20-1; no firm D call. CDR3 size: 14 residues. CDR1 DFQATT and CDR2 SNEGSKA come from the germline V gene (reference sequence). In nucleotides, the CDR3 is TGCAGTGCTAGGAGGAGCGAGAGCTCCTATGAGCAGTACTTC. Its translation is CSARRSESSYEQYF.

V gene TRBV20-1 combines with J gene TRBJ2-4; D is unclear. The CDR3 runs to 13 residues. Looked up from germline, CDR1 is DFQATT and CDR2 is SNEGSKA (reference sequence). V lost 3 bases to trimming and J lost 1 base, with 7 bases between them. This chain's CDR3 is CSASWVAKNIQYF. The CDR3 DNA reads as TGCAGTGCTAGCTGGGTGGCCAAAAACATTCAGTACTTC.

There are many counts of this clonotype. The chain employs TRBV5-1 and TRBJ2-1; a weak D match, TRBD2 (6 bases). This CDR3 comprises 16 residues. CDR1 and CDR2 from the germline V gene are SGHRS and YFSETQ. Trimming shortened V by 3 bases and J by 8 bases, and 21 bases separated the two germline ends. CDR3 nucleotide sequence: TGCGCCAGCAGCTCTGAGGGAGGTTTAACTGGTGATGAGCAGTTCTTC. Protein product: CASSSEGGLTGDEQFF. The full variable domain, in which reference TRBV5-1 and TRBJ2-1 provide the parts outside the CDR3, is KAGVTQTPRYLIKTRGQQVTLSCSPISGHRSVSWYQQTPGQGLQFLFEYFSETQRNKGNFPGRFSGRQFSNSRSEMNVSTLELGDSALYLCASSSEGGLTGDEQFFGPGTRLTVL.

This clonotype appeared once. The chain combines TRBV28 with TRBJ2-7; D is tentatively TRBD1 or TRBD2 (5 bases each). The CDR3 runs 15 residues. Trimming took off 2 bases at V and 0 bases at J, with 11 bases between the two ends. Germline CDR1 MDHEN, CDR2 SYDVKM. CDR3 bases: TGTGCCAGCAGTTTAGGAGGTGGGGCCTCCTACGAGCAGTACTTC. Its translation: CASSLGGGASYEQYF.

The V and J genes are TRBV20-1 and TRBJ1-2; a possible D gene is TRBD1 (6 bases). Trimming removed 3 bases at V and 10 bases at J, with 18 bases between. The CDR3 is 13 residues long. The germline gives CDR1 DFQATT, CDR2 SNEGSKA (reference sequence). CDR3 loop: CSARPGDLRDYTF. DNA of the CDR3: TGCAGTGCTAGGCCAGGGGATTTAAGAGACTACACCTTC.

The chain employs TRBV29-1 and TRBJ2-3; 9 nucleotides line up with TRBD2. CDR1 and CDR2 from the germline V gene are SQVTM and ANQGSEA. This CDR3 is 14 amino acids long. J lost 4 bases, V lost 6 bases, and 8 bases had no gene match. The CDR3 reads CSVVWRGGPDTQYF. The CDR3 coding sequence is TGCAGCGTAGTCTGGCGGGGGGGCCCAGATACGCAGTATTTT.